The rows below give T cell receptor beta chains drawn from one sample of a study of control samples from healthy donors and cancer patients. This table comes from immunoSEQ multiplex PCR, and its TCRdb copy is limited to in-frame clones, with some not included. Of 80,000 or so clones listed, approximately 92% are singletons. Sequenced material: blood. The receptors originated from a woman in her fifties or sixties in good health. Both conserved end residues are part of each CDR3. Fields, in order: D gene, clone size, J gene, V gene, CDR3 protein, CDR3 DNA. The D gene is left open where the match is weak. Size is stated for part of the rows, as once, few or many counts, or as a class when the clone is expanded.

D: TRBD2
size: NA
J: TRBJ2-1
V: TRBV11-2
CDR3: CASSRGTSGIYNEQFF
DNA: TGTGCCAGCAGCCGCGGGACTAGCGGGATCTACAATGAGCAGTTCTTC

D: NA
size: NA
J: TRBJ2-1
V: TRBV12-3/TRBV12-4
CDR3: CASSQQQRREQFF
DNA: TGTGCCAGCAGCCAACAGCAGAGGCGTGAGCAGTTCTTC

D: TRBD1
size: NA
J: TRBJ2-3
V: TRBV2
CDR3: CASFVGTASTDTQYF
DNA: TGTGCCAGCTTTGTGGGGACAGCTAGCACAGATACGCAGTATTTT

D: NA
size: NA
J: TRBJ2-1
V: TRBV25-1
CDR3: CASSAGDFNEQFF
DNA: TGTGCCAGCAGCGCCGGAGATTTCAATGAGCAGTTCTTC

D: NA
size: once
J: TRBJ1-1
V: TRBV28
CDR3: CASSLDRRDTEAFF
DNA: TGTGCCAGCAGTCTCGACAGGAGGGACACTGAAGCTTTCTTT

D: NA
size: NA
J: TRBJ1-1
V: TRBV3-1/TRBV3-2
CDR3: CASSQGLDRENTEAFF
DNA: TGTGCCAGCAGCCAGGGGTTAGACAGAGAGAACACTGAAGCTTTCTTT

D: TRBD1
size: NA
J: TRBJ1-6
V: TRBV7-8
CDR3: CASSAHDRGSNSPLHF
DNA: TGTGCCAGCAGCGCGCACGACAGGGGGAGTAATTCACCCCTCCACTTT

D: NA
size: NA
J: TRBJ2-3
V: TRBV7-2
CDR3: CASSLREWDAQYF
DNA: TGTGCCAGCAGCCTAAGGGAATGGGACGCGCAGTATTTT

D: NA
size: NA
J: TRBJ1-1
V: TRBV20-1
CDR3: CSASAQRAAFF
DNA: TGCAGTGCTAGCGCGCAGAGAGCGGCTTTCTTT

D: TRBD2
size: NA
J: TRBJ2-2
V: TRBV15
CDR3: CATSRYVGGAGGTNTGELFF
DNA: TGTGCCACCAGCCGTTACGTCGGGGGAGCGGGAGGGACCAACACCGGGGAGCTGTTTTTT

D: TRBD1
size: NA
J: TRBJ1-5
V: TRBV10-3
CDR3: CAISEGTGGGQPQHF
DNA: TGTGCCATCAGTGAGGGGACAGGGGGCGGCCAGCCCCAGCATTTT

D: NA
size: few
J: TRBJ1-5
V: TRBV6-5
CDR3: CASSSLTRRTDQPQHF
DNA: TGTGCCAGCAGTTCTTTGACCCGACGGACCGATCAGCCCCAGCATTTT

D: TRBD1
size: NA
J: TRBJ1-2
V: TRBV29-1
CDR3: CSVGDRGGYGYTF
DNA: TGCAGCGTTGGAGACAGGGGGGGATATGGCTACACCTTC

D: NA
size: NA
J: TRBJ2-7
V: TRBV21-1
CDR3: CASSTASAEVYEQYF
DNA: TGTGCCAGCAGCACAGCTAGCGCCGAAGTTTACGAGCAGTACTTC

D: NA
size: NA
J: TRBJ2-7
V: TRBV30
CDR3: CAWSVANEQYF
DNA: TGTGCCTGGAGTGTGGCCAACGAGCAGTACTTC

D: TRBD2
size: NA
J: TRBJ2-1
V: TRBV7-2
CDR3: CASSPRAGGPHNEQFF
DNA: TGTGCCAGCAGCCCACGGGCGGGAGGGCCCCACAATGAGCAGTTCTTC

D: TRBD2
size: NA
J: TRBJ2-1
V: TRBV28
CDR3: CASGSGGSHRNEQFF
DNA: TGTGCCAGCGGGTCCGGCGGGAGTCACCGCAATGAGCAGTTCTTC

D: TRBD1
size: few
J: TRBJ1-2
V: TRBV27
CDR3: CASWDRANYGYTF
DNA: TGTGCCAGTTGGGACAGAGCTAACTATGGCTACACCTTC

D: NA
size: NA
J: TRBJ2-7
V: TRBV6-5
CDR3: CASSSPRTLAYEQYF
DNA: TGTGCCAGCAGTTCTCCGCGAACGCTCGCCTACGAGCAGTACTTC

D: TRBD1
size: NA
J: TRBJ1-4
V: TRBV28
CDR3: CASSLVQGTGEKLFF
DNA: TGTGCCAGCAGTCTCGTACAGGGGACGGGTGAAAAACTGTTTTTT

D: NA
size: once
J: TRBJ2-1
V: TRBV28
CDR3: CATQEQGFYGPYNEQFF
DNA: TGTGCCACTCAGGAACAGGGCTTCTATGGGCCTTACAATGAGCAGTTCTTC